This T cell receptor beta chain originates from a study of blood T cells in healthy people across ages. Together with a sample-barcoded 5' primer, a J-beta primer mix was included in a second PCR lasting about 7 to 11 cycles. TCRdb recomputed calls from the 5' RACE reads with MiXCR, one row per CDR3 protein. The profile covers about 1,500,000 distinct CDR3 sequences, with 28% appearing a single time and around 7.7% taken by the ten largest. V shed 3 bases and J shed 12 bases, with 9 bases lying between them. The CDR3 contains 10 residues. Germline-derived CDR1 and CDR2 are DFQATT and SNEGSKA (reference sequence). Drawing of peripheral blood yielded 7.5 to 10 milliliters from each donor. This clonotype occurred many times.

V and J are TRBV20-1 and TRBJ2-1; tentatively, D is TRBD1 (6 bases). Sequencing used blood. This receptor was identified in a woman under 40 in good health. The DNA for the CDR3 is TGCAGTGCTAGTGGCAGGGGGCAGTTCTTC. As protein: CSASGRGQFF.